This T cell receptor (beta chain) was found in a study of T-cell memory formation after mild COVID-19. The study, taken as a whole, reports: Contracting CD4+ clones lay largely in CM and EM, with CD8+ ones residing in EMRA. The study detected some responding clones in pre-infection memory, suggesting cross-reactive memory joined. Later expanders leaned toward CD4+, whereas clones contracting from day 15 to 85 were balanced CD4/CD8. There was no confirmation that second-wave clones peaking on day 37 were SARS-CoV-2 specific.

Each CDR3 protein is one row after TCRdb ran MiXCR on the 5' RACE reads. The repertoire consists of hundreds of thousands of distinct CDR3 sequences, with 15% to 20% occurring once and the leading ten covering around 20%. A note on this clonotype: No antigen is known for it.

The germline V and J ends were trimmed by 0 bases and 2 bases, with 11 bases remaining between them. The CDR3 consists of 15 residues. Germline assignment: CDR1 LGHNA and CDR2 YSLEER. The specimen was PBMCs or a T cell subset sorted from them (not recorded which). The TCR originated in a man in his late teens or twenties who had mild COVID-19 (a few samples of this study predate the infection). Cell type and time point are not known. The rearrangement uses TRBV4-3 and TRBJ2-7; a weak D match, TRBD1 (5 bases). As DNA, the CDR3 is TGCGCCAGCAGCCAAGATTTGGGGCCAGCCTACGAGCAGTACTTC. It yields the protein CASSQDLGPAYEQYF.